A single sample gave rise to the 17 T cell receptor beta chains below, sequenced in a study of memory CD4+ T cells and cytomegalovirus serostatus. Clones were read by immunoSEQ multiplex PCR, and TCRdb kept only the in-frame ones, dropping some. The sample has under 100,000 clones; 65% to 85% are singletons. The sort gate was single viable CD3+CD4+CD8-CD45RO+ cells for memory CD4+ T cells. The material sequenced was memory CD4+ T cells from blood. The source is an adult in good health and CMV-seronegative.

This chain connects TRBV5-1 to TRBJ1-2, with D unclear. The V end was cut by 4 bases, the J end by 3 bases, with 10 bases between. Germline values: CDR1 SGHRS, CDR2 YFSETQ. This CDR3 contains 13 residues. CDR3 loop: CASSPDGDYGYTF. The CDR3 coding sequence is TGCGCCAGCAGCCCGGACGGAGACTATGGCTACACCTTC. Filled out from reference TRBV5-1 and TRBJ1-2, the complete variable domain reads KAGVTQTPRYLIKTRGQQVTLSCSPISGHRSVSWYQQTPGQGLQFLFEYFSETQRNKGNFPGRFSGRQFSNSRSEMNVSTLELGDSALYLCASSPDGDYGYTFGSGTRLTVV.

The chain couples TRBV5-4 to TRBJ2-5; 7 bases match TRBD2. There are 13 residues in the CDR3. CDR1 SGHNT and CDR2 YYREEE come from the germline V gene (reference sequence). Trimming at V came to 4 bases and at J to 5 bases, leaving 5 bases not matched to a gene. CDR3 sequence reads: CASSPTSRETQYF. CDR3 nucleotides: TGTGCCAGCAGCCCGACTAGCCGGGAGACCCAGTACTTC.

The chain links TRBV19 to TRBJ2-7; TRBD2 matches at 7 bases. With V trimmed by 6 bases and J by 2 bases, 4 bases remained unmatched. Looked up from germline, CDR1 is LNHDA and CDR2 is SQIVND (reference sequence). The CDR3 extends over 13 amino acids. For the CDR3, the DNA is TGTGCCAGTAGGAGCGGGGCCCCCTACGAGCAGTACTTC. It is translated as CASRSGAPYEQYF.

The chain carries TRBV6-5 and TRBJ1-1; D remains unclear. The V end lost 0 bases, the J end lost 5 bases, and 10 bases lay between the germline ends. CDR1 is MNHEY and CDR2 is SVGAGI in the germline V gene. The CDR3 length is 14 residues. CDR3 DNA sequence: TGTGCCAGCAGTTACTCGACAAGGGCGACTGAAGCTTTCTTT. This gives the protein CASSYSTRATEAFF.

This clone was seen a few times. Other DNA sequences within the sample encode an identical CDR3. The chain employs TRBV9 and TRBJ1-4; D gene uncertain. Trimming cost V 2 bases and J 5 bases, with 7 bases left between them. The CDR3 sequence is 13 residues long. CDR1 SGDLS and CDR2 YYNGEE come from the germline V gene. The CDR3 sequence is CASSVGLNEKLFF. The CDR3 coding sequence is TGTGCCAGCAGCGTCGGGTTAAATGAAAAACTGTTTTTT.

The table lists this clone with a few counts. The rearrangement uses TRBV7-2 and TRBJ2-3; no definite D call. Deletions cut 0 bases from V and 5 bases from J, with 12 bases between. The length of the CDR3 is 15 residues. Germline V gene lookup returns CDR1 SGHTA and CDR2 FQGNSA. This CDR3 reads CASSLAPVNVDTQYF. The CDR3 DNA is TGTGCCAGCAGCTTAGCGCCGGTAAATGTAGATACGCAGTATTTT.

CDR3 DNA: TGCGCCAGCAGCTTGGACACGACCCTCTCCTACGAGCAGTACTTC. Its protein is CASSLDTTLSYEQYF. This sequence joins TRBV5-1 and TRBJ2-7, with D unclear. This CDR3 region has 15 residues. Trimming cost V 0 bases and J 0 bases, with 10 bases left between them. Germline V gives CDR1 SGHRS, CDR2 YFSETQ.

This sequence joins TRBV19 and TRBJ2-6; D not resolved. CDR1 and CDR2 (germline): LNHDA, SQIVND (reference sequence). This CDR3 region has 15 residues. The V gene lost 1 base and the J gene lost 1 base, with 5 bases spanning the gap. The CDR3 region is CASSIGQSGANVLTF. In nucleotides, the CDR3 is TGTGCCAGTAGTATAGGACAATCTGGGGCCAACGTCCTGACTTTC.

The V gene is TRBV23-1, the J gene TRBJ2-4; D unclear. TRBV23-1 belongs to the ORF category, with a function that is uncertain. The ends were cut back, 8 bases at V and 1 base at J, with 15 bases in the middle. The CDR3 length is 15 residues. The chain's CDR3 is CASPPNCRAKNIQYF. CDR3 sequence (DNA): TGCGCCAGCCCTCCTAATTGTCGGGCCAAAAACATTCAGTACTTC.

The chain links TRBV4-2 to TRBJ2-5; TRBD2 might be the D (6 bases). This CDR3 is built from 16 residues. CDR1 and CDR2 (germline): LGHNA, YNFKEQ. Trimming stripped 1 base from V and 5 bases from J, with 17 bases between. CDR3 DNA: TGTGCCAGCAGCCAAGGGTATGGGGGGTCGGAGGAGACCCAGTACTTC. It codes for CASSQGYGGSEETQYF.

This sequence joins TRBV10-3 and TRBJ1-1; 7 bases are shared with TRBD1. The germline gives CDR1 ENHRY, CDR2 SYGVKD. Trimming took 7 bases from V and 4 from J; bases not matched to a gene: 6. The CDR3 is 13 residues long. The CDR3 loop is CAINPDRLTEAFF. CDR3 nucleotides: TGTGCCATCAACCCGGACAGGCTCACTGAAGCTTTCTTT.

The V gene is TRBV6-5, the J gene TRBJ1-1; 9 positions match TRBD1. The length of the CDR3 is 15 residues. The germline V gene encodes CDR1 MNHEY and CDR2 SVGAGI. Trimming removed 6 bases from V and 1 base from J; junction bases left unmatched: 6. CDR3 nucleotide sequence: TGTGCCAGCAGCGGACAGGGGCTGGGGAACACTGAAGCTTTCTTT. It encodes CASSGQGLGNTEAFF.

DNA of the CDR3: TGTGCCAGCAGTGACGGGGGACTAGCGGGGGGAATCCAAGAGACCCAGTACTTC. Encoded protein: CASSDGGLAGGIQETQYF. The J gene is TRBJ2-5, the V gene TRBV6-4, with 15 bases matching TRBD2. The CDR3 contains 18 residues. V lost 2 bases, J lost 1 base, and 5 bases stayed unmatched. Germline CDR1 reads MRHNA; CDR2 reads SNTAGT.

The sample holds a few counts of this clone. This CDR3 is also generated by other DNA sequences in the sample. The chain has TRBV7-3 and TRBJ1-1; D is unclear. Trimming removed 5 bases from V and 0 bases from J, with 7 bases in between. Germline lookup yields CDR1 SGHTA and CDR2 FQGTGA. The CDR3 totals 13 residues. CDR3 DNA sequence: TGTGCCAGCAGCCGAGGGATGAACACTGAAGCTTTCTTT. It encodes CASSRGMNTEAFF.

The rearrangement uses TRBV6-5 and TRBJ1-5; D is ambiguous. The CDR3 runs 14 residues. The V end lost 6 bases, the J end lost 5 bases, and 14 bases lay between the germline ends. Germline CDR1 and CDR2: MNHEY and SVGAGI. The CDR3 protein is CASSPRRGDQPQHF. The CDR3 nucleotides read TGTGCCAGCAGCCCCCGGCGGGGAGATCAGCCCCAGCATTTT.

This chain uses TRBV30 with TRBJ1-4; D gene uncertain. The CDR3 covers 14 residues. V lost 1 base to trimming and J lost 2 bases, with 8 bases between them. CDR1 is GTSNPN, CDR2 SVGIG, per germline (reference sequence). The CDR3 region is CAWSEGNTNEKLFF. In DNA form, the CDR3 reads TGTGCCTGGAGTGAAGGGAACACTAATGAAAAACTGTTTTTT.

The chain joins TRBV9 to TRBJ2-5, with 9 positions matching TRBD2. The trim removed 0 bases at V and 4 bases at J, leaving 10 bases unmatched. CDR1 and CDR2 (germline): SGDLS, YYNGEE. The CDR3 runs to 17 residues. The CDR3 is CASSVGLAGTSGETQYF. CDR3 DNA: TGTGCCAGCAGCGTAGGGCTAGCGGGGACCTCCGGAGAGACCCAGTACTTC.